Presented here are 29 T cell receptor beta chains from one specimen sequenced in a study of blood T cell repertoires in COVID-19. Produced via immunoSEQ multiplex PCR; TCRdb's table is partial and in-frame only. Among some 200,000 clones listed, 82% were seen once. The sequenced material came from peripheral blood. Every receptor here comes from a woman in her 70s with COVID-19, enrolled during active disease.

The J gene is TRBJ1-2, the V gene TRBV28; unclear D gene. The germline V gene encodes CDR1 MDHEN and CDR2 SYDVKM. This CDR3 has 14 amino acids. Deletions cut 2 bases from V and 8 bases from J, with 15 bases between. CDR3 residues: CASSLNGQTGGYTF. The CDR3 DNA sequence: TGTGCCAGCAGTTTAAACGGCCAGACCGGGGGCTACACCTTC.

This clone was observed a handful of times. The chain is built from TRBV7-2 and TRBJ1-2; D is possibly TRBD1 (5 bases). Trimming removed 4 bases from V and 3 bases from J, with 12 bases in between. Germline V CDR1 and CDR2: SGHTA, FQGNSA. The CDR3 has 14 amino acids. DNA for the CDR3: TGTGCCAGCAGCTCCCCCGGGGGGGACTATGGCTACACCTTC. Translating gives CASSSPGGDYGYTF.

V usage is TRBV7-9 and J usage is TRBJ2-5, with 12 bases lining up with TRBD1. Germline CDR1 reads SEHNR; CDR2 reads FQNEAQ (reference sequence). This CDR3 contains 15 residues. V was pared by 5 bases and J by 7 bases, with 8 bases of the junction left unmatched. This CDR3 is CASSTGTGGRGTQYF. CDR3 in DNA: TGTGCCAGCAGCACCGGGACAGGGGGCCGGGGGACCCAGTACTTC.

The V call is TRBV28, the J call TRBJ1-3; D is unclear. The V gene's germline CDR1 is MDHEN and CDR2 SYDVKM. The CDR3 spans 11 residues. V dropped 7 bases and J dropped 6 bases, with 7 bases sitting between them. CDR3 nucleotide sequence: TGTGCCAGCACCCGTTCAAACACCATATATTTT. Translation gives CASTRSNTIYF.

Written as DNA, the CDR3 is TGTGCCAGCAGCTCGGGACAGGGGTTCTATGGCTACACCTTC. Translated: CASSSGQGFYGYTF. The genes are TRBV7-9 and TRBJ1-2; 10 nucleotides align to TRBD1. This CDR3 has 14 residues. CDR1 and CDR2 (germline): SEHNR, FQNEAQ (reference sequence). The ends lost 4 bases at V and 4 bases at J; junction bases unmatched: 3.

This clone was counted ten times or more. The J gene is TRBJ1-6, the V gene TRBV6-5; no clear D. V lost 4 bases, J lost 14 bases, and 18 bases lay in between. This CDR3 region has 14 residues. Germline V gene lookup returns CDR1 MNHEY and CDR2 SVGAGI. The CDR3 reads CASSLTQSPQTLHF. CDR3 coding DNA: TGTGCCAGCAGTTTGACACAGAGTCCGCAGACCCTCCACTTT.

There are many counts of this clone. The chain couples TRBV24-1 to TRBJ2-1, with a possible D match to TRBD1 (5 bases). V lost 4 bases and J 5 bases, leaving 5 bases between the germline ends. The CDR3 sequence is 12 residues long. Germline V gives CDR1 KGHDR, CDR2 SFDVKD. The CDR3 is CATSDRDNEQFF. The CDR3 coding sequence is TGTGCCACCAGTGACAGGGACAATGAGCAGTTCTTC.

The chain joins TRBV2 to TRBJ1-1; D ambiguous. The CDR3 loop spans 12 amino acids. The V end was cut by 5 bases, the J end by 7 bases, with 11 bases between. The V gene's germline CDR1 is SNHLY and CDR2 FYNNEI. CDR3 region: CASSLELVEAFF. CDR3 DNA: TGTGCCAGCAGTCTCGAACTGGTTGAAGCTTTCTTT.

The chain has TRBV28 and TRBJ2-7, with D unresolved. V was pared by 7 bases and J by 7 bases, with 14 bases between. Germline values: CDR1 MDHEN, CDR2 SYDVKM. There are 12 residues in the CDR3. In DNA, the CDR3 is TGTGCCAGCATCTCCATGATCGGGGAGCAGTACTTC. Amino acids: CASISMIGEQYF.

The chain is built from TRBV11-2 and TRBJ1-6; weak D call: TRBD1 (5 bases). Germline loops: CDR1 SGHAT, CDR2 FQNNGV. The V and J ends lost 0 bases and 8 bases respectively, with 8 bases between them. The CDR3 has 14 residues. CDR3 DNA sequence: TGTGCCAGCAGCTTAGAACAGGTTTATTCACCCCTCCACTTT. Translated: CASSLEQVYSPLHF.

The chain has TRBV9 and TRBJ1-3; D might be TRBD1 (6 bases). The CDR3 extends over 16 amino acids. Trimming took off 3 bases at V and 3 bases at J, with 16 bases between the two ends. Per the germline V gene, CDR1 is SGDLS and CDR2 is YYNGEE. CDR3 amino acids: CASSGIGTQSGNTIYF. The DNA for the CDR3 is TGTGCCAGCAGCGGCATAGGGACACAGAGTGGAAACACCATATATTTT.

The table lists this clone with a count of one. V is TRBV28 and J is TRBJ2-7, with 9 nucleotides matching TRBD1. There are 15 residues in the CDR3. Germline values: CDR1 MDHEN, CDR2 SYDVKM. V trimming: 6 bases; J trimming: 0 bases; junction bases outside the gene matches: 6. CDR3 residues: CASREQGADSYEQYF. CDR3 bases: TGTGCCAGCAGAGAACAGGGGGCGGACTCCTACGAGCAGTACTTC.

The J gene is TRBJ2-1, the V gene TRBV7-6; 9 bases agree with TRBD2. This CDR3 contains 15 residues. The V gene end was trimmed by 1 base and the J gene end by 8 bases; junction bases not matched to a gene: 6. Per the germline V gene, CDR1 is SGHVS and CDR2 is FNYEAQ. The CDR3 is CASSLVAGGSYEQFF. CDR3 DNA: TGTGCCAGCAGCTTAGTCGCGGGAGGGTCGTATGAGCAGTTCTTC.

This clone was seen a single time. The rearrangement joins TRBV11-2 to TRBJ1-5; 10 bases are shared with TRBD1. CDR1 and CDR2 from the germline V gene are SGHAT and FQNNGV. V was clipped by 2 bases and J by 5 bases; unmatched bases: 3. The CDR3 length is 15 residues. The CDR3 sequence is CASSLSDRGHQPQHF. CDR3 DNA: TGTGCCAGCAGCTTAAGTGACAGGGGGCATCAGCCCCAGCATTTT.

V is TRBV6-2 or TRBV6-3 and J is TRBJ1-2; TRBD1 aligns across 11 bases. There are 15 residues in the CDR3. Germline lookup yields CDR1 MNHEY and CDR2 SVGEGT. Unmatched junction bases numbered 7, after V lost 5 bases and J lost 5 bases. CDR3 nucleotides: TGTGCCAGCAGTCCGGACAGGGGGCTTTTGTATGGCTACACCTTC. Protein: CASSPDRGLLYGYTF.

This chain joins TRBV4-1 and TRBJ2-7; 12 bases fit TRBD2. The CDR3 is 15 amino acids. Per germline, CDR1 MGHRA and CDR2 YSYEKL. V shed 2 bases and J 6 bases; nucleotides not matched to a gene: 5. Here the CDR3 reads CASSQTLAGGFEQYF. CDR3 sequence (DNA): TGCGCCAGCAGCCAAACTCTAGCGGGAGGGTTCGAGCAGTACTTC.

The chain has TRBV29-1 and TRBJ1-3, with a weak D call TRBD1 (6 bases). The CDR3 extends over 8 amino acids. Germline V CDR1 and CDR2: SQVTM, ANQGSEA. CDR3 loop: CRVRGKYF. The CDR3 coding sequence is TGCAGGGTAAGGGGGAAATATTTT. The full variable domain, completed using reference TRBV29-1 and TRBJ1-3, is SAVISQKPSRDICQRGTSLTIQCQVDSQVTMMFWYRQQPGQSLTLIATANQGSEATYESGFVIDKFPISRPNLTFSTLTVSNMSPEDSSIYLCRVRGKYFGEGSWLTVV.

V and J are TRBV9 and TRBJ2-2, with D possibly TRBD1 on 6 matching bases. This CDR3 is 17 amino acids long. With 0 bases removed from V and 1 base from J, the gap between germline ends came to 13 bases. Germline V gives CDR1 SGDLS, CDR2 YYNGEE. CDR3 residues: CASSVASGTLNTGELFF. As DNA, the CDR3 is TGTGCCAGCAGCGTAGCCTCCGGGACATTGAACACCGGGGAGCTGTTTTTT.

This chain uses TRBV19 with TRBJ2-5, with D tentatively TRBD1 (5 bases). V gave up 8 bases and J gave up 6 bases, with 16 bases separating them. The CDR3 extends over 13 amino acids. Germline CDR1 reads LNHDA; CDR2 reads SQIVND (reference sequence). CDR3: CASSYQGKQTQYF. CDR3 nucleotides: TGTGCCAGTTCTTACCAGGGTAAACAGACCCAGTACTTC.

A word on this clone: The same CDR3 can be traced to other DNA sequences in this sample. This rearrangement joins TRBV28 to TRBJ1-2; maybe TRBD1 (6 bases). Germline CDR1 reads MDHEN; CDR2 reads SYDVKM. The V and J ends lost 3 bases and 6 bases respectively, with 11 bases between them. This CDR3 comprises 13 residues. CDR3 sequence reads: CASSFQGRHGYTF. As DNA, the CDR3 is TGTGCCAGCAGTTTCCAGGGGCGGCATGGCTACACCTTC.

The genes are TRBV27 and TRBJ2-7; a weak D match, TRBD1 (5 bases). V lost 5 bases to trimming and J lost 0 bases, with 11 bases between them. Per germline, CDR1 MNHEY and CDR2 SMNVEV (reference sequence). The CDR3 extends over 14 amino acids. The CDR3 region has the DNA TGTGCCAGCAGTCTGACAGATAGCTCCTACGAGCAGTACTTC. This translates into CASSLTDSSYEQYF.

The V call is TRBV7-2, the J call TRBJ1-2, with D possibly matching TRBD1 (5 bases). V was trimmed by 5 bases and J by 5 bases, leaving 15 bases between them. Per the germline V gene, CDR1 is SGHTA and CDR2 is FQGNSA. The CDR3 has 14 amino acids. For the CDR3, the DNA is TGTGCCAGCAGCCCCCGTCGGGACTCGTATGGCTACACCTTC. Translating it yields CASSPRRDSYGYTF.

The CDR3 protein is CASSHRQGPIYGYTF. CDR3 in DNA: TGTGCCAGCAGCCACCGACAGGGGCCTATCTATGGCTACACCTTC. V and J are TRBV5-5 and TRBJ1-2, with 8 bases aligning to TRBD1. With 4 bases clipped from V and 4 bases from J, the junction kept 9 bases outside the gene matches. This CDR3 comprises 15 residues. CDR1 and CDR2 from the germline V gene are SGHKS and YYEKEE (reference sequence).

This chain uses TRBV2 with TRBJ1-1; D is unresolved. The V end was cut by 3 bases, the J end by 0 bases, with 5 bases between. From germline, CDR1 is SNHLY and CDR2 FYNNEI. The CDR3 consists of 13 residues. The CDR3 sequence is CASSDQMNTEAFF. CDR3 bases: TGTGCCAGCAGTGACCAAATGAACACTGAAGCTTTCTTT.

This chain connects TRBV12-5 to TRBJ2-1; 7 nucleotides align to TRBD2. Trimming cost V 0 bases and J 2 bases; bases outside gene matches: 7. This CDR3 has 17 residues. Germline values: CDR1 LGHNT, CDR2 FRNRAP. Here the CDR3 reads CASGLVITGGAYNEQFF. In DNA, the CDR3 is TGTGCTAGTGGTTTGGTAATTACGGGAGGTGCCTACAATGAGCAGTTCTTC.

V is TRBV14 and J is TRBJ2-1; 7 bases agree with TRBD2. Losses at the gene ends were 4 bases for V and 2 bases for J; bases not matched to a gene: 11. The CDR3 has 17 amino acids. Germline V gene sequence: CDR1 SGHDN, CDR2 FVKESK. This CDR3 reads CASSPNLGLAAYNEQFF. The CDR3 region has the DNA TGTGCCAGCAGCCCAAATTTAGGGCTAGCGGCCTACAATGAGCAGTTCTTC.

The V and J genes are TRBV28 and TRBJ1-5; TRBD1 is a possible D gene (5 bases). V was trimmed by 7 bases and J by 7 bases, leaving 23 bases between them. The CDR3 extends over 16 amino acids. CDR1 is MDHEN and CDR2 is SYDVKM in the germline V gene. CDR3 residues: CASTLGGNWGGQPQHF. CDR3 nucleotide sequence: TGTGCCAGCACCCTGGGGGGGAATTGGGGAGGGCAGCCCCAGCATTTT.

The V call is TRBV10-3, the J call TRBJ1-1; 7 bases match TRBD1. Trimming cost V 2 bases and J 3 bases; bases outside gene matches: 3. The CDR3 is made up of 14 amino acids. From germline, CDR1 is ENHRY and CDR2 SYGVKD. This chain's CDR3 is CAISEAGGYTEAFF. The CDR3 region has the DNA TGTGCCATCAGTGAGGCAGGGGGTTACACTGAAGCTTTCTTT.

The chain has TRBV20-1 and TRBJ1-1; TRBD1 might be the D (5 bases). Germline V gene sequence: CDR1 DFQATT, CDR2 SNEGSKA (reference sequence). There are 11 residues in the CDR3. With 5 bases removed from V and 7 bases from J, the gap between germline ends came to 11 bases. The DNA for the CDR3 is TGCAGTGCTCCCAGGGCATATGAAGCTTTCTTT. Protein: CSAPRAYEAFF.